This entry concerns a single T cell receptor beta chain. Its antigen is unknown. TCRdb's copy holds only in-frame clones and misses some; the assay was immunoSEQ multiplex PCR. The sample records some 50,000 clones, approximately 74% being singletons. Once cultured for 10 days, the cells underwent separation to obtain CD4+ T cells. This sample was taken from a study of vaccination effects on CD4 cells after COVID-19. This CDR3 is built from 17 residues. Germline-derived CDR1 and CDR2 are KGHSH and LQKENI. Losses at the gene ends were 0 bases for V and 2 bases for J; bases not matched to a gene: 5. This clonotype was obtained from a human donor who had a prior SARS-CoV-2 infection. The chain combines TRBV18 with TRBJ2-1; TRBD2 agrees at 9 bases. This specimen was CD4+ T cells from PBMCs cultured without peptide, taken before COVID-19 vaccination. The CDR3 is CASSPPNAGGTYNEQFF. The CDR3 nucleotides read TGTGCCAGCTCACCACCCAACGCGGGAGGGACCTACAATGAGCAGTTCTTC.